This T cell receptor beta chain was sequenced for a study of blood T cell repertoires in COVID-19. Overall study: T cells, B-cell-depleted T cells, or PBMCs provided the cDNA or gDNA that served as material.

Individuals drawn from approximately 26 US areas were roughly 18 to 95 years old. Participants reported their clinical history, and cohort assignment relied on those reports. Someone with COVID-19 had been met by exposed participants within 2 weeks before study entry. Clones were read by immunoSEQ multiplex PCR, and TCRdb kept only the in-frame ones, dropping some. The sample records 200,000 to 250,000 clones, about nine tenths being singletons. This CDR3 region has 15 residues. Germline V gives CDR1 LGHNT, CDR2 FRNRAP. Germline trimming cut 6 bases from V and 6 bases from J; bases unmatched to any gene: 9.

This TCR came from a man aged 45-65 years who had been exposed to COVID-19. J is TRBJ2-1 and V is TRBV12-5; 9 positions agree with TRBD1. Sequencing was carried out using PBMCs or T cells enriched from blood (not recorded which). As DNA, the CDR3 is TGTGCTAGTGGGACTTCCGGGACAGGGTTCAATGAGCAGTTCTTC. Its protein is CASGTSGTGFNEQFF.